This T cell receptor (beta chain) was obtained from a study of shared clonotypes between healthy human individuals. V gave up 1 base and J gave up 3 bases, with 8 bases separating them. The germline CDR1 and CDR2 sequences are SGHKS and YYEKEE (reference sequence). The CDR3 has 13 residues. The split of CD4+ cells yielded CD45RA+ naive and CD45RA-negative memory subsets. Sorted subsets were amplified in replicate PCRs using about 210 ng DNA, tens of thousands of T cell genomes. Here immunoSEQ multiplex PCR was the method, and the copy in TCRdb shows in-frame clones only, minus some. This table has about 2.4 million clones, over 85% appearing once.

The TCR originated in a man between 18 and 35 years old in good health. Some clones in this sample may be carry-over from other donors' samples. The specimen sequenced was naive CD4+ T cells from PBMCs. The subset denotes: CD45RA+ positively selected. This sequence joins TRBV5-5 and TRBJ2-7; the D is unclear. The CDR3 nucleotides read TGTGCCAGCAGCTTGAGTCCCCTCTACGAGCAGTACTTC. Translating it yields CASSLSPLYEQYF.